This T cell receptor beta chain was found in a study of metastatic and nonmetastatic thyroid tumors. Until they underwent thyroid surgery, no patient had received any treatment. TCRdb ran MiXCR on the PCR reads. The profile shows around 19,000 clones, more than 15% of them singletons. The CDR3 sequence is 15 residues long. From germline, CDR1 is MNHNS and CDR2 SASEGT. V dropped 5 bases and J dropped 1 base, with 14 bases sitting between them. This receptor was identified in a female donor with papillary thyroid cancer or a benign thyroid nodule (not recorded which). Some clones in this sample may be carry-over from other donors' samples. The sample taken for sequencing was tumor tissue. The V call is TRBV6-1, the J call TRBJ1-1, with D possibly TRBD1 on 5 matching bases. This CDR3 is CASSFLEGQNTEAFF. In DNA form, the CDR3 reads TGTGCCAGCAGTTTTTTAGAGGGGCAGAACACTGAAGCTTTCTTT.